These T cell receptor beta chains were read from a single sample in a study of cytomegalovirus exposure and HLA in healthy donors. Using immunoSEQ multiplex PCR, the repertoire was profiled, and TCRdb retains in-frame clones only, with some absent. This sample has over 110,000 clones, with approximately 82% found just once. The source material was PBMCs. Every receptor here comes from a woman in her sixties or seventies in good health and CMV-seropositive. Each CDR3 is given with its conserved first and last residue. A D gene is named only where the DNA matches it firmly. Size is stated for part of the rows, as once, few or many counts, or as a class when the clone is expanded.

TRBJ2-1	few	TRBD2	TRBV5-1	TGCGCCAGCAGTAGTGAAACTAGCGGGGTCAATGAGCAGTTCTTC	CASSSETSGVNEQFF
TRBJ2-3	many	.	TRBV4-1	TGCGCCAGCAGCCACCCCAGGACAGATACGCAGTATTTT	CASSHPRTDTQYF
TRBJ1-5	.	TRBD1	TRBV19	TGTGCCAGTAGTAAGTTTCCCCGGGACAGGAATACTTATAGCAATCAGCCCCAGCATTTT	CASSKFPRDRNTYSNQPQHF
TRBJ2-4	.	.	TRBV12-2	TGTGCAAGTCGCTTAGTGGATCGGGACAGGGGCTATCATCCCCTAGCCAAAAACATTCAGTACTTC	CASRLVDRDRGYHPLAKNIQYF
TRBJ1-3	.	.	TRBV4-3	TGCGCCAGCAGCCAAGCCGGGATGGGACAAAACACCATATATTTT	CASSQAGMGQNTIYF
TRBJ1-2	.	.	TRBV2	TGTGCCAGCAGTGCGCAGTCTAACTATGGCTACACCTTC	CASSAQSNYGYTF
TRBJ2-5	once	TRBD1	TRBV11-2	TGTGCCAGCAGCCCGGGGACAGGGGGCGAGACCCAGTACTTC	CASSPGTGGETQYF
TRBJ1-1	few	TRBD1	TRBV19	TGTGCCAGTAGTGGGACAGGGGGGACGGCTGAAGCTTTCTTT	CASSGTGGTAEAFF
TRBJ2-5	.	TRBD2	TRBV10-3	TGTGCCATCAGTGGGGGAATGGTAGCGGGCCTCCAAGAGACCCAGTACTTC	CAISGGMVAGLQETQYF
TRBJ2-7	.	TRBD1	TRBV14	TGTGCCAGCAGCCAAGCGTACAGGGGGCCAATAGAGCAGTACTTC	CASSQAYRGPIEQYF
TRBJ2-2	.	TRBD2	TRBV27	TGTGCCAGCAGGCCTACTAGCGCAAGGAACACCGGGGAGCTGTTTTTT	CASRPTSARNTGELFF
TRBJ2-1	.	.	TRBV19	TGTGCCAGTAGTTCTAGCGCCTACAATGAGCAGTTCTTC	CASSSSAYNEQFF
TRBJ2-5	once	TRBD1	TRBV28	TGTGCCAGCAGTTTATTGGGGGCAGGGGGCCGTGAGACCCAGTACTTC	CASSLLGAGGRETQYF
TRBJ2-2	.	TRBD2	TRBV11-2	TGTGCCAGCAGCTCTTTCTTAGGGACTAGCGGAAACACCGGGGAGCTGTTTTTT	CASSSFLGTSGNTGELFF
TRBJ1-2	.	.	TRBV4-3	TGCGCCAGCAGCCAAGAACTCCAGGGGAGAGGCTACACCTTC	CASSQELQGRGYTF
TRBJ1-5	once	.	TRBV21-1	TGTGCCAGCAGCAAAGTTTCTGGGAGGGAGAGCGGCGATCAGCCCCAGCATTTT	CASSKVSGRESGDQPQHF